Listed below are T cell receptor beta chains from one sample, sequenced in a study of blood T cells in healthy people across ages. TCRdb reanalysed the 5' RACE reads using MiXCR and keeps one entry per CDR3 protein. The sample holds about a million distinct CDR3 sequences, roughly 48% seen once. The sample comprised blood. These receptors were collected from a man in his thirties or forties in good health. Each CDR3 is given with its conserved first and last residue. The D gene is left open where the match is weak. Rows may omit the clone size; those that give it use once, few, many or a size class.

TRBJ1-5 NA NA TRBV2 TGTGCCAGCAGTGAAGCGCTCGACACTCAGCCCCAGCATTTT CASSEALDTQPQHF
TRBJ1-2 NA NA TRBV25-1 TGTGCCAGCAGTGTCCGGGGGGCCCACTATGGCTACACCTTC CASSVRGAHYGYTF
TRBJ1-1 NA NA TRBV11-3 TGTGCCAGCAGCTTAGGGCACGATGGCACTGAAGCTTTGTTT CASSLGHDGTEALF
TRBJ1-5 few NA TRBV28 TGTGCCAGCAGTGACACTTTAGAAGGCAATCAGCCCCAGCATTTT CASSDTLEGNQPQHF
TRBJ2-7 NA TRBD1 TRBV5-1 TGCGCCAGCAGCCAGACAAGTGTGCAGGGGGCTATCTACGAGCAGTACTTC CASSQTSVQGAIYEQYF
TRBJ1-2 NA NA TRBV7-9 TGTGCCAGCAGCCGGGGGGCTGATGGCTACACCTTC CASSRGADGYTF
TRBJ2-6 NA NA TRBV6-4 TGTGCCAGCAGTCCCGGGGACCCGGGGGCCAACGTCCTGACTTTC CASSPGDPGANVLTF
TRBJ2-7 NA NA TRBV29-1 TGCAGCGGCCGTGCCGGGGTTGTGGGCGAGCAGTACTTC CSGRAGVVGEQYF
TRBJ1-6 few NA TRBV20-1 TGCAGTGCTAGAACAAGGACTTATAATTCACCCCTCCACTTT CSARTRTYNSPLHF
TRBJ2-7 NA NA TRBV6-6 TGTGCCAGCAGTTACTCTTGGGACTCCTACGAGCAGTACTTC CASSYSWDSYEQYF
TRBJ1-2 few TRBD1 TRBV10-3 TGTGCCATCAGTGAGGGGACAGGTTACTATGGCTACACCTTC CAISEGTGYYGYTF
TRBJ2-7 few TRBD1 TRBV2 TGTGCCAAGGGACAGGGGATCAACGAGCAGTACTTC CAKGQGINEQYF
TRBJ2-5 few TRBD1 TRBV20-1 TGCAGTGCTAGTATAGGGACAGCACAAGAGACCCAGTACTTC CSASIGTAQETQYF
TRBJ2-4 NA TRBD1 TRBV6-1 TGTGCCAGCAGTGGGGGACAGGGGGACATTCAGTACTTC CASSGGQGDIQYF
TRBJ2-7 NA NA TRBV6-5 TGTGCCAGTGTTAAGGGACTCAACTCCTACAAGCAGTACTTC CASVKGLNSYKQYF
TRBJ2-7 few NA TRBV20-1 TGCAGTGCTAGAGACCCTCGTACCAACGAGCAGTACTTC CSARDPRTNEQYF
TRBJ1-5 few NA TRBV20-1 TGCAGTGCACAAGCAGGGGTGGGACAGCCCCAGCATTTT CSAQAGVGQPQHF
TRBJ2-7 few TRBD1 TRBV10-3 TGTGCCATCAGTGCGGGCACAGGGGACTACGAGCAGTACTTC CAISAGTGDYEQYF
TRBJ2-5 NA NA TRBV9 TGTGCCAGCAGCCTAACGTTCGGTACCCAAGAGACCCAGTACTTC CASSLTFGTQETQYF
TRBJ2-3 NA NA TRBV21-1 TGTGCCAGCAGCCTCTGCAAAGGGTGGGAGTCGGGACCTTACACAGATACGCAGTATTTT CASSLCKGWESGPYTDTQYF
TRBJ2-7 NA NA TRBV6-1 TGTGCCAGCAGCCCGTCGCAGTGGAGCTACGAGCAGTACTTC CASSPSQWSYEQYF
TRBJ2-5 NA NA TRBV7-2 TGTGCCAGCAGCCCCTCCCGGCTAGTACAAGAGACCCAGTACTTC CASSPSRLVQETQYF
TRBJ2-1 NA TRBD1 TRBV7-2 TGTGCCAGCAGCTTAGGGGGACAGGATATTAAGTTCTTC CASSLGGQDIKFF
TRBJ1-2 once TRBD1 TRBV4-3 TGCGCCAGCAGCCAAGATAGGGGAGGGGGCGATGGCTACACCTTC CASSQDRGGGDGYTF
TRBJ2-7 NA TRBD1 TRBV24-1 TGTGCCACCAGTGAAGCGACAGGGGGCAACGAGCAGTACTTC CATSEATGGNEQYF
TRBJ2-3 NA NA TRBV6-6 TGTGCCAGCAGTCCTGTCGGGGGTAGCACAGATACGCAGTATTTT CASSPVGGSTDTQYF
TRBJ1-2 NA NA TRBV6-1 TGTGCCAGCAGTGAAAGTATGGGCGGCTACACCTTC CASSESMGGYTF
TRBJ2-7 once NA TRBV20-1 TGCAGTGCTAGAGATGGGCCAACGGGGGTGGGCTACGAGCAGTACTTC CSARDGPTGVGYEQYF
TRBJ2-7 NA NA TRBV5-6 TGTGCCAGCAGCCATCCCAGGGAACTCCACGAGCAGTACTTC CASSHPRELHEQYF
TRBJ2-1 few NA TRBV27 TGTGCCAGCAGTTTTGCAGGGGTATACAATGAGCAGTTCTTC CASSFAGVYNEQFF
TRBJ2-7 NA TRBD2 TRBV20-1 TGCAGTGCGATCGGACTAGGGGCCTACGAGCAGTACTTC CSAIGLGAYEQYF
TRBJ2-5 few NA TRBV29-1 TGCAGCGTTGGAGCAGGGGGGGAGACCCAGTACTTC CSVGAGGETQYF
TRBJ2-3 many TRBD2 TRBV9 TGTGCCAGCAGCGTAAAGCGGGGGGCCCCCTTTGATACGCAGTATTTT CASSVKRGAPFDTQYF
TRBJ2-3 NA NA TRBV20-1 TGCAGGATCGATAGGGGAGATACGCAGTATTTT CRIDRGDTQYF
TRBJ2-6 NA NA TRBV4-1 TGCGCCAGCAGCTTGGACAGCCGTTTCTCTGGGGCCAACGTCCTGACTTTC CASSLDSRFSGANVLTF